The clone carrying this T cell receptor (beta chain) appeared a few times. Germline assignment: CDR1 SGHRS and CDR2 YFSETQ. The germline V and J ends were trimmed by 1 base and 0 bases, with 8 bases remaining between them. The CDR3 loop spans 15 amino acids. These data come from a study of T-cell memory formation after mild COVID-19. TCRdb fed the 5' RACE reads into MiXCR, producing one record per CDR3 protein. The sample has approximately 410,000 distinct CDR3 sequences, about 25% seen once; the top ten hold about an eighth. The specimen sequenced was PBMCs or a T cell subset sorted from them (not recorded which). The rearrangement joins TRBV5-1 to TRBJ1-5; D may be TRBD1 (5 bases). The clonotype originates from an adult woman who had mild COVID-19 (a few samples of this study predate the infection). Cell type and time point are not known. The DNA for the CDR3 is TGCGCCAGCAGCTTGTTAGGGGATAGCAATCAGCCCCAGCATTTT. Translated, it gives CASSLLGDSNQPQHF. The variable domain in full, with the rest retrieved from reference TRBV5-1 and TRBJ1-5, is KAGVTQTPRYLIKTRGQQVTLSCSPISGHRSVSWYQQTPGQGLQFLFEYFSETQRNKGNFPGRFSGRQFSNSRSEMNVSTLELGDSALYLCASSLLGDSNQPQHFGDGTRLSIL.